These T cell receptor beta chains were read from a single sample in a study of cytomegalovirus exposure and HLA in healthy donors. Assay used: immunoSEQ multiplex PCR; TCRdb lists only in-frame clones, some missing. The sample holds 95,000 to 110,000 clones; roughly 77% are singletons and the top ten take about a tenth. Sequenced: PBMCs. The receptors here all came from a woman between 18 and 30 years old in good health and CMV-seropositive. The CDR3 runs from the conserved cysteine through the conserved F or W. The order of the fields is CDR3 protein, CDR3 DNA, clone size, V gene, J gene, D gene. The D gene is left open where the match is weak. Clone sizes are given selectively: once, few, many, or a class where the clone is expanded.

cdr3_aa: CASSIPTGGVNTEAFF
cdr3_nt: TGCGCCAGCAGCATTCCGACAGGGGGAGTTAACACTGAAGCTTTCTTT
clone_size: NA
v_call: TRBV5-1
j_call: TRBJ1-1
d_call: TRBD1

cdr3_aa: CASSILYQPQHF
cdr3_nt: TGTGCCAGTAGTATACTTTATCAGCCCCAGCATTTT
clone_size: NA
v_call: TRBV19
j_call: TRBJ1-5
d_call: NA

cdr3_aa: CASSLRGGEAYEQYF
cdr3_nt: TGTGCCAGCAGCTTACGAGGGGGCGAGGCCTACGAGCAGTACTTC
clone_size: NA
v_call: TRBV7-8
j_call: TRBJ2-7
d_call: TRBD1

cdr3_aa: CASSKPASGVNTGELFF
cdr3_nt: TGTGCCAGCAGCAAACCGGCTAGCGGGGTTAACACCGGGGAGCTGTTTTTT
clone_size: NA
v_call: TRBV21-1
j_call: TRBJ2-2
d_call: NA

cdr3_aa: CASSLAGTGDQETQYF
cdr3_nt: TGTGCCAGCAGCTTGGCCGGGACAGGGGATCAAGAGACCCAGTACTTC
clone_size: NA
v_call: TRBV5-6
j_call: TRBJ2-5
d_call: TRBD1

cdr3_aa: CASSVDRGTEAFF
cdr3_nt: TGCGCCAGCAGCGTGGACAGGGGGACTGAAGCTTTCTTT
clone_size: NA
v_call: TRBV5-1
j_call: TRBJ1-1
d_call: TRBD1

cdr3_aa: CASSSGVSDAYEQYF
cdr3_nt: TGCGCCAGCAGCTCTGGAGTGTCCGACGCCTACGAGCAGTACTTC
clone_size: NA
v_call: TRBV5-1
j_call: TRBJ2-7
d_call: NA

cdr3_aa: CTSSRGTGASNQPQHF
cdr3_nt: TGCACCAGCAGCCGGGGTACAGGGGCAAGCAATCAGCCCCAGCATTTT
clone_size: few
v_call: TRBV1
j_call: TRBJ1-5
d_call: NA

cdr3_aa: CATSRDLHLRGTNEKLFF
cdr3_nt: TGTGCCACCAGCAGAGACCTGCACCTCAGGGGGACTAATGAAAAACTGTTTTTT
clone_size: NA
v_call: TRBV15
j_call: TRBJ1-4
d_call: TRBD1

cdr3_aa: CASSQRFLVGAYEQYF
cdr3_nt: TGTGCCAGCAGCCAACGGTTTTTGGTCGGGGCCTACGAGCAGTACTTC
clone_size: once
v_call: TRBV27
j_call: TRBJ2-7
d_call: NA

cdr3_aa: CASSLAPTDKETQYF
cdr3_nt: TGTGCCAGCAGCTTGGCCCCGACAGACAAAGAGACCCAGTACTTC
clone_size: NA
v_call: TRBV5-5
j_call: TRBJ2-5
d_call: NA

cdr3_aa: CASSTPGTGSRQPQHF
cdr3_nt: TGTGCCAGTAGTACCCCCGGGACAGGGTCTCGCCAGCCCCAGCATTTT
clone_size: NA
v_call: TRBV19
j_call: TRBJ1-5
d_call: TRBD1

cdr3_aa: CASGRGRDPNTGELFF
cdr3_nt: TGTGCCAGCGGGCGAGGGAGGGACCCGAACACCGGGGAGCTGTTTTTT
clone_size: few
v_call: TRBV7-3
j_call: TRBJ2-2
d_call: TRBD2

cdr3_aa: CASSSQGGSADGYTF
cdr3_nt: TGTGCCAGCAGTTCCCAGGGTGGGTCCGCCGATGGCTACACCTTC
clone_size: NA
v_call: TRBV6-6
j_call: TRBJ1-2
d_call: NA

cdr3_aa: CASSRGQGTNTGELFF
cdr3_nt: TGTGCCAGCAGCCGTGGACAGGGTACGAACACCGGGGAGCTGTTTTTT
clone_size: NA
v_call: TRBV11-3
j_call: TRBJ2-2
d_call: TRBD1

cdr3_aa: CASSFLGEPGNFEETQYF
cdr3_nt: TGTGCCAGCAGTTTCCTCGGCGAACCGGGTAATTTCGAGGAGACCCAGTACTTC
clone_size: NA
v_call: TRBV27
j_call: TRBJ2-5
d_call: NA